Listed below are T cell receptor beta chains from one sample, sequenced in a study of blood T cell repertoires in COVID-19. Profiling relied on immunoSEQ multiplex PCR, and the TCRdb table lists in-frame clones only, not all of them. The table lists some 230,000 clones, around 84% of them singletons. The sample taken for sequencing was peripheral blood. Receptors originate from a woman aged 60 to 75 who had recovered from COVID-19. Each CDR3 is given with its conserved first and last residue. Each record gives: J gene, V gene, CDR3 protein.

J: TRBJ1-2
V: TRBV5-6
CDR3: CASRLDGGDYGYTF

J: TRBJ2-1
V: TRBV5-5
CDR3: CASSSRSSGSSYNEQFF

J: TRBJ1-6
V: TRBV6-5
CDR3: CASSGTNNSPLHF

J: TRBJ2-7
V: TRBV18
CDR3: CASSPRTGDIGQGLHEQYF

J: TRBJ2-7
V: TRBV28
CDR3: CASSLDTTYEQYF

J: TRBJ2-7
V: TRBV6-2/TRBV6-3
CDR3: CASSYATFYEQYF

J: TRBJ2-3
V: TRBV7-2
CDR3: CASSLDRGGSTQYF

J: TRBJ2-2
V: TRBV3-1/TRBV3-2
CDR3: CASSQALAGGWTGELFF

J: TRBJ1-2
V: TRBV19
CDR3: CASSTRYGYTF

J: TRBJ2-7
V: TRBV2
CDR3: CASRDRGNEQYF

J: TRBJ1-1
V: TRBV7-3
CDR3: CASSLQGAGAIEPFF

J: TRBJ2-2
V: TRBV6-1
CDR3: CASSEVPGGYGELFF

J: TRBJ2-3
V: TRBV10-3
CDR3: CAISDLAGVTDTQYF

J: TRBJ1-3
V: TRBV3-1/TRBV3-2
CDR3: CASSQGQGPGNTIYF

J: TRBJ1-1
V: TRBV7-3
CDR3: CASSSLDRIAENTEAFF

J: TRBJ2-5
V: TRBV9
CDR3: CASSVWTGGAETQYF

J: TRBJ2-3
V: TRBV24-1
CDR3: CATSGNTDTQYF

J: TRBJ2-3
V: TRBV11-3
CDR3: CASSLGGRGGTDTQYF

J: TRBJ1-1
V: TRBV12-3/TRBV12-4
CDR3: CASSSQNTEAFF

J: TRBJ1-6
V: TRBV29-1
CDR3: CSVRQDYNSPLHF

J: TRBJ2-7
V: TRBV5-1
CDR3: CASQATGGSYEQYF

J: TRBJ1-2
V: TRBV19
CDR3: CASSIETGDYGYTF

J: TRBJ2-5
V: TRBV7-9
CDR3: CASSQEGSSGHFSGTQYF

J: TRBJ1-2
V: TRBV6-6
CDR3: CASSGGTGGLDYGYTF

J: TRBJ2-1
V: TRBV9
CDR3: CASSVEASGAEQFF

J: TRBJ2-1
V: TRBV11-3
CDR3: CASSSQRREQFF

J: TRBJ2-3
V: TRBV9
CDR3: CASSALSGLGTDTQYF

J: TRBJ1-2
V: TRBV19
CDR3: CASSPQGRRGSKVYGYTF

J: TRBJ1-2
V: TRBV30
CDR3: CAWVSGYGYTF

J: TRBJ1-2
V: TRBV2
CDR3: CASRRDSNYGYTF

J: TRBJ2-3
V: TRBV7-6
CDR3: CASSNSGGGDTQYF

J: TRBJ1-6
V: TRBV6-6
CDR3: CASSSESPLHF

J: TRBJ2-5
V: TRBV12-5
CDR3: CASGLGLAGETQYF

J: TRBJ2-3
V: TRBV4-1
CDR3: CASSQVFSGVGTDTQYF

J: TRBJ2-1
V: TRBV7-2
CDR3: CASSLDSGGAASKFF

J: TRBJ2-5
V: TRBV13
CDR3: CASSSRQETQYF

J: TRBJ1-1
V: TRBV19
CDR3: CASSMGAGGTEAFF

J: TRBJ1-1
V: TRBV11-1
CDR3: CASSLERRVNTEAFF

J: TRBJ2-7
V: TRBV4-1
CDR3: CASSLKRDWKDTTYEQYF

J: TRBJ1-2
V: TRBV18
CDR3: CASSSSGDSGYTF

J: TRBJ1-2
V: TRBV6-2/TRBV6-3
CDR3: CASSYQAANYGYTF

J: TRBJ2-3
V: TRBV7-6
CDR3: CASKAGPSTDTQYF

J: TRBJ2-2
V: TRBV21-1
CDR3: CASVQGALPGELFF

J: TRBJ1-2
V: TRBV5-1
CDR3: CASSPRQGPYGYTF

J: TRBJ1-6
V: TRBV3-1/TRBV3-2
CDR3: CASSQGHRNSPLHF

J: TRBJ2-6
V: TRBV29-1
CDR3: CSVAQSSGANVLTF

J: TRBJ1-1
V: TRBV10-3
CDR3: CAIIDTGSTEAFF

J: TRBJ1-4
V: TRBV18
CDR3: CASSPLAGSDEKLFF

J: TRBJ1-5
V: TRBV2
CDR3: CASRLQGFGQPQHF

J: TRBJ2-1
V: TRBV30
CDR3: CAWSVGAGGRNEQFF

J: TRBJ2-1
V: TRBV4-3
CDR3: CASSQASGDYNEQFF

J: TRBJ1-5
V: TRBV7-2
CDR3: CASSYQGRQPQHF